This T cell receptor beta chain came from a study of shared clonotypes between healthy human individuals (dated by TCRdb to 2018 to 2021). For the study in its entirety: Three men and two women, aged 18 to 49 years, made up the cohort. For each donor, CD4 naive and CD4 memory were each run on three plates, CD8 naive on two plates, and CD8 memory on one plate. To estimate repertoire size and how much clonotype sharing occurs between individuals, the study deeply sequenced the blood TCR repertoires of five or six healthy adults. To increase sequencing depth and limit assay-specific biases, different laboratories used diverse techniques to prepare libraries and sequence TCR repertoires. Per donor, leukapheresis produced somewhere between about 0.85 and 10 billion PBMCs. Here is what the overall study found, with its caveats: About 5% of naive CD4, 3.5% of naive CD8, around 2.3% of memory CD4, and more than 0.35% of memory CD8 clonotypes were shared across several donors. Because the study included only a small number of donors, the genetic and exposure-history diversity represented was limited. Incomplete sequencing was indicated by rarefaction of sorted-subset datasets, despite the large sequencing depth. Compared with non-shared clonotypes, clonotypes shared by all four sorted-subset donors had higher generation probabilities. Sampling was restricted to blood, and TCR repertoires in tissues likely differ from the TCR repertoires found in blood. Estimated clonotype richness was generally larger for naive than for memory subsets. Pairwise subsampling led to the expectation that sequencing depth would affect the degree of clonotype sharing among donors.

V drops 0 bases and J drops 2 bases, leaving 12 bases in between. The germline V gene gives CDR1 as LGHNA and CDR2 as YSLEER. The CDR3 holds 16 amino acids from the cysteine to the phenylalanine. CDR3 DNA only is kept here, 48 bases in frame from base 1. Using the deep immunoSEQ assay, TCR CDR3 regions were amplified from genomic DNA by multiplex PCR. For each cell subset, the extracted genomic DNA was distributed evenly across all wells of several immunoSEQ 96-well plates, and each plate served as one replicate. For sorted subsets, about 0.2 ug genomic DNA, equal to 30,000 to 35,000 T cell genomes, was loaded into each replicate PCR. The purified libraries were quantified using a Qubit 3.0 fluorometer, sized with a Bioanalyzer 2100, and then quantified again using the KAPA Library Quantification kit. Each immunoSEQ 96-well plate was sequenced on its own single-read 150-cycle Illumina NextSeq 550 flow cell. Regarding the original processing steps: Because only junctional sequences without quality scores were contained in the immunoSEQ output, filtering matching that applied to full-length reads could not be performed. Sequences were annotated with PyIR, a Python wrapper for IgBLAST v1.9, using IMGT germline references to assign V/J genes and CDR3. Reads were filtered out if the reads had weak V/J assignments (E-value above 1e-6), no CDR3, stop codons, out-of-frame junctions, or ambiguous translated residues. V3J clonotypes were defined as sequences sharing an identical inferred V gene, J gene, and CDR3 amino acid sequence. Percentage overlap between repertoires was calculated by dividing the number of shared unique clonotypes by the size of the smaller repertoire. Three approaches were used to assess repertoire richness: RTK rarefaction, the Chao1 estimator, and Recon v2.1 estimates of unobserved clonotypes. OLGA was used to compute generation probabilities for all TCRbeta clonotypes that the gDNA method yielded from four donors. TCRdb took over this immuneACCESS table, retaining in-frame rearrangements with V and J assigned. Such tables are incomplete; in checked studies, under half of the missing clones stem from an unresolved V gene, and the remainder is unexplained. The V and J calls and clone size come from that table; D and trimming were worked out from the DNA. For this sample the table gives over a million clones, of which approximately 80% were detected only once. Under 0.8% of the sample goes to the ten largest clones.

Healthy HIV-negative adults with no recently reported acute infections or vaccinations were included as donors. All donors were Caucasian adults living in Nashville, Tennessee, USA. Magnetic negative selection was used to enrich CD4+ T cells, after which naive cells were positively selected on CD45RA and the negative fraction became the memory subset. Blood was collected by leukapheresis, and PBMCs were isolated by Ficoll-Histopaque density gradient centrifugation and then cryopreserved in liquid nitrogen vapor phase. Analytical flow cytometry was used to check the purity and quantity of every magnetically sorted T cell population. From each sorted fraction, genomic DNA was isolated and quantified by UV absorbance on a Nanodrop 2000c. This clone came up a few times. Its antigen is currently not known. There are no base qualities to consult, and no much larger clone falls within one base.

The V and J genes are TRBV4-3 and TRBJ2-3, and the D gene may be TRBD1, 6 bases matching. Specimen: memory CD4+ T cells from PBMCs. Sample cell subset or site, as interpreted from the label and publication: CD45RA-negative fraction. The TCR comes from a man between 18 and 29 years old in good health. Some clones in this sample may be carry-over from other donors' samples. The CDR3 is CASSQEPPGDTDTQYF. The DNA sequence is given as TGCGCCAGCAGCCAAGAACCCCCAGGGGACACAGATACGCAGTATTTT.